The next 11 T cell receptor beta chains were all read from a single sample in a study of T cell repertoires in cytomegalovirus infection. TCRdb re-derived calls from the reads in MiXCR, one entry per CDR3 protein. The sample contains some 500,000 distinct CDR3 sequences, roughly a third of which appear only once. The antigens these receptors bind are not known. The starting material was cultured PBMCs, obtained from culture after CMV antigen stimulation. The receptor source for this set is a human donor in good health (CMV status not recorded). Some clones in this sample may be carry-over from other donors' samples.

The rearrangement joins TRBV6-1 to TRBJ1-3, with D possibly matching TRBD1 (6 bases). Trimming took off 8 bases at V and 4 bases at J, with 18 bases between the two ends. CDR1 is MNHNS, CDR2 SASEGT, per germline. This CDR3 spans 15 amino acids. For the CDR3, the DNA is TGTGCCAGCGCCCGAGGGGGACGGGGAGGAAACACCATATATTTT. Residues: CASARGGRGGNTIYF.

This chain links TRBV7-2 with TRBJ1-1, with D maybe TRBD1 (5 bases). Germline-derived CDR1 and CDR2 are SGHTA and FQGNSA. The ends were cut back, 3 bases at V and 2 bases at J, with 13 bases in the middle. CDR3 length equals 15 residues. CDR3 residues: CASSFGATLNTEAFF. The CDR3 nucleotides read TGTGCCAGCAGCTTCGGGGCCACTCTAAACACTGAAGCTTTCTTT. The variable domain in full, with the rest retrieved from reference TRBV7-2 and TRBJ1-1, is GAGVSQSPSNKVTEKGKDVELRCDPISGHTALYWYRQSLGQGLEFLIYFQGNSAPDKSGLPSDRFSAERTGGSVSTLTIQRTQQEDSAVYLCASSFGATLNTEAFFGQGTRLTVV.

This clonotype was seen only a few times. The CDR3 bases are TGTGCCAGTAGTGGGGAGGCCTACACCGGGGAGCTGTTTTTT. It specifies CASSGEAYTGELFF. The chain joins TRBV19 to TRBJ2-2; maybe TRBD2 (6 bases). The germline V gene has CDR1 LNHDA and CDR2 SQIVND (reference sequence). The CDR3 totals 14 residues. Trimming shortened V by 5 bases and J by 3 bases, and 10 bases separated the two germline ends.

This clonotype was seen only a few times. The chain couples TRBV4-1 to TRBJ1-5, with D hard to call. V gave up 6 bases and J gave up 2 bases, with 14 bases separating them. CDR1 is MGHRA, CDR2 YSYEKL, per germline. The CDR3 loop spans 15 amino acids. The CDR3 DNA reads TGCGCCAGCAGTCAGGCGGAGTTCGGCAATCAGCCCCAGCATTTT. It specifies CASSQAEFGNQPQHF.

CDR3 loop: CASSFTSDAYEQYV. The CDR3 nucleotides are TGTGCCAGCAGCTTTACTAGCGATGCGTACGAGCAGTACGTC. This rearrangement joins TRBV7-9 to TRBJ2-7; 7 nucleotides match TRBD2. In germline, CDR1 is SEHNR, CDR2 FQNEAQ (reference sequence). The trim removed 3 bases at V and 4 bases at J, leaving 6 bases unmatched. CDR3 length: 14 amino acids.

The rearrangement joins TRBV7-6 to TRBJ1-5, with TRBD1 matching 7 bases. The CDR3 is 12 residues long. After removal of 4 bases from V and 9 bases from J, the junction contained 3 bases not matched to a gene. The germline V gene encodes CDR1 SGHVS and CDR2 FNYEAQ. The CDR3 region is CASSWNRGPQHF. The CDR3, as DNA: TGTGCCAGCAGCTGGAACAGGGGGCCCCAGCATTTT. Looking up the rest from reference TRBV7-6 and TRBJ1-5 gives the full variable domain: GAGVSQSPRYKVTKRGQDVALRCDPISGHVSLYWYRQALGQGPEFLTYFNYEAQQDKSGLPNDRFSAERPEGSISTLTIQRTEQRDSAMYRCASSWNRGPQHFGDGTRLSIL.

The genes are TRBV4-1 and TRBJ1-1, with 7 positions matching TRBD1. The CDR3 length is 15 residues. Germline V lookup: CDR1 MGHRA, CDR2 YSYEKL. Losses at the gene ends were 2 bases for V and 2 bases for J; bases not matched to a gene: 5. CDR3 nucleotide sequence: TGCGCCAGCAGCCAATTCGGGACAGTTAACACTGAAGCTTTCTTT. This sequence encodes CASSQFGTVNTEAFF.

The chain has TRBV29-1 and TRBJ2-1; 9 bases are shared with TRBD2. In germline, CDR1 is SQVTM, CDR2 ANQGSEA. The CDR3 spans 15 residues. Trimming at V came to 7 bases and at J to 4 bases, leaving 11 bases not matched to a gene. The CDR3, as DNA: TGCAGCGCTGAGGGGGCGGGAGGGATTTACAATGAGCAGTTCTTC. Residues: CSAEGAGGIYNEQFF.

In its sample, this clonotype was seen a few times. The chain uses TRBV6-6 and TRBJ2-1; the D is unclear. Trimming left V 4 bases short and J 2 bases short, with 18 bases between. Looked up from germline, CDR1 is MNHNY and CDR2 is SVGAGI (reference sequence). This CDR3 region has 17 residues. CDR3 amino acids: CASSFTSSGRTYNEQFF. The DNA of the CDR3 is TGTGCCAGCAGTTTCACCTCTTCCGGGCGCACCTACAATGAGCAGTTCTTC.

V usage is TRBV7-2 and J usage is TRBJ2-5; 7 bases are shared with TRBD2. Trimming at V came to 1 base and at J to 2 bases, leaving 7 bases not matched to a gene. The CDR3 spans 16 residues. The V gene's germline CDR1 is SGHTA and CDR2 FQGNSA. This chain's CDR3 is CASSLGVVREQETQYF. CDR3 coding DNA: TGTGCCAGCAGCTTAGGGGTGGTGCGGGAGCAAGAGACCCAGTACTTC.

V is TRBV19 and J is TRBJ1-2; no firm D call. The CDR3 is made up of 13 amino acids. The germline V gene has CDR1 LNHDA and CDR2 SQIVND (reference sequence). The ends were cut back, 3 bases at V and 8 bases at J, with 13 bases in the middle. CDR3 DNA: TGTGCCAGTAGTATCAACCGCCCTGTCGGCTACACCTTC. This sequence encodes CASSINRPVGYTF.